Below, 22 T cell receptor beta chains from the same sample are listed, as sequenced in a study of CD8 T cells in ankylosing spondylitis. TCRdb recomputed calls from the 5' RACE reads with MiXCR, one row per CDR3 protein. The data show 100,000 to 150,000 distinct CDR3 sequences, roughly 8.8% seen once. The sample was blood, either unsorted or a sorted T cell fraction (not recorded which). Receptor source: a male donor with ankylosing spondylitis or in good health (not recorded which).

The sample holds a few counts of this clonotype. The chain has TRBV29-1 and TRBJ2-1; 10 positions match TRBD2. The CDR3 extends over 12 amino acids. CDR1 is SQVTM and CDR2 is ANQGSEA in the germline V gene. For the CDR3, the DNA is TGCGCGGGGGCTAGCGGGAGAAATGAGCAGTTCTTC. Amino acid sequence: CAGASGRNEQFF.

CDR3 residues: CASSLDGTSSEQYF. The DNA for the CDR3 is TGTGCCAGCAGCTTAGATGGTACGAGCTCCGAGCAGTACTTC. The chain employs TRBV7-2 and TRBJ2-7; no firm D call. The germline CDR1 and CDR2 sequences are SGHTA and FQGNSA. The V end lost 1 base, the J end lost 6 bases, and 13 bases lay between the germline ends. The CDR3 runs to 14 residues.

Comments on this clonotype: At one boundary the junction diverges from the germline segment, which might be a read error. The gene calls are TRBV2 and TRBJ1-4, with 7 bases fitting TRBD1. The CDR3 has 18 residues. Germline-derived CDR1 and CDR2 are SNHLY and FYNNEI. Here the CDR3 reads CAISFRDSSWRTNEKLFF. The CDR3 nucleotides are TGTGCCATCAGTTTCCGGGACAGCTCTTGGCGGACTAATGAAAAACTGTTTTTT.

The table lists this clonotype with many counts. This chain links TRBV6-4 with TRBJ2-3; 14 bases fit TRBD2. The CDR3 extends over 19 amino acids. Germline lookup yields CDR1 MRHNA and CDR2 SNTAGT. V gave up 2 bases and J gave up 4 bases; unmatched junction bases: 11. In DNA, the CDR3 is TGTGCCAGCAGTGACAAGTCCGGGACTAGCGGGAGTAGGCCAGATACGCAGTATTTT. Protein sequence: CASSDKSGTSGSRPDTQYF.

This clonotype was observed many times. This sequence joins TRBV20-1 and TRBJ2-7; the D gene is possibly TRBD2 (6 bases). Germline V gene lookup returns CDR1 DFQATT and CDR2 SNEGSKA (reference sequence). Trimming stripped 6 bases from V and 2 bases from J, with 20 bases between. CDR3 length: 15 amino acids. CDR3 nucleotides: TGCAGTGCCCCCCGGGTGGGAGGTTCGCCCTACGAGCAGTACTTC. Amino acids: CSAPRVGGSPYEQYF.

This clonotype has just a few counts. The genes are TRBV27 and TRBJ2-3; D gene unclear. The CDR3 contains 15 residues. CDR1 is MNHEY and CDR2 is SMNVEV in the germline V gene (reference sequence). Trimming shortened V by 6 bases and J by 1 base, and 14 bases separated the two germline ends. CDR3 bases: TGTGCCAGCAGCGAAGGATTCTTTGGCACAGATACGCAGTATTTT. Translation gives CASSEGFFGTDTQYF.

This clonotype was detected many times. This chain links TRBV5-1 with TRBJ2-3; 10 positions match TRBD1. Germline trimming cut 0 bases from V and 6 bases from J; bases unmatched to any gene: 7. This CDR3 spans 16 amino acids. CDR1 and CDR2 (germline): SGHRS, YFSETQ. This CDR3 reads CASSLGGTGDLDTQYF. CDR3 DNA sequence: TGCGCCAGCAGCTTGGGGGGGACAGGGGATTTGGATACGCAGTATTTT.

This clonotype was seen ten or more times. The rearrangement links TRBV18 to TRBJ2-3, with D uncertain. This CDR3 has 17 amino acids. Germline CDR1 KGHSH, CDR2 LQKENI. V was trimmed by 2 bases and J by 2 bases, leaving 17 bases between them. CDR3 bases: TGTGCCAGCTCACCATCAAGGGAATCGCGCGACACAGATACGCAGTATTTT. Its protein product is CASSPSRESRDTDTQYF. The whole variable domain, remainder taken from reference TRBV18 and TRBJ2-3, is NAGVMQNPRHLVRRRGQEARLRCSPMKGHSHVYWYRQLPEEGLKFMVYLQKENIIDESGMPKERFSAEFPKEGPSILRIQQVVRGDSAAYFCASSPSRESRDTDTQYFGPGTRLTVL.

This clonotype was observed many times. The gene calls are TRBV20-1 and TRBJ2-7; 11 bases are shared with TRBD2. The CDR3 covers 16 residues. Germline CDR1 is DFQATT and CDR2 is SNEGSKA (reference sequence). The V and J ends lost 0 bases and 0 bases, in that order; junction bases with no gene match: 4. The CDR3 DNA reads as TGCAGTGCTAGAGATCCCGGACTAGCGGGCTCCTACGAGCAGTACTTC. Its translation is CSARDPGLAGSYEQYF.

The chain uses TRBV7-2 and TRBJ2-7; D ambiguous. V lost 3 bases, J lost 2 bases, and 14 bases lay in between. CDR3 length: 15 amino acids. The V gene's germline CDR1 is SGHTA and CDR2 FQGNSA. CDR3 nucleotide sequence: TGTGCCAGCAGCTTTGATACGACTGTCGCCTACGAGCAGTACTTC. This encodes CASSFDTTVAYEQYF.

This clonotype was observed many times. The chain carries TRBV20-1 and TRBJ1-6, with 10 bases that match TRBD1. V was pared by 1 base and J by 6 bases, with 3 bases of the junction left unmatched. There are 15 residues in the CDR3. Germline loops: CDR1 DFQATT, CDR2 SNEGSKA (reference sequence). The chain's CDR3 is CSARVTGGLNSPLHF. In nucleotides, the CDR3 is TGCAGTGCTAGAGTGACAGGGGGCCTTAATTCACCCCTCCACTTT.

The sample holds a few counts of this clonotype. V is TRBV6-2 or TRBV6-3 and J is TRBJ2-1; possibly TRBD2 for D (5 bases). CDR1 and CDR2 (germline): MNHEY, SVGEGT. The CDR3 spans 16 residues. V gave up 2 bases and J gave up 3 bases, with 14 bases separating them. The CDR3 DNA reads TGTGCCAGCAGTTACGCGACGGGAAGGATCTACAATGAGCAGTTCTTC. This codes for CASSYATGRIYNEQFF.

This chain uses TRBV29-1 with TRBJ2-7, with 9 bases lining up with TRBD1. The CDR3 length is 14 residues. Germline values: CDR1 SQVTM, CDR2 ANQGSEA. The junction had 5 bases not matched to a gene; V was cut back by 1 base and J by 4 bases. As DNA, the CDR3 is TGCAGCGTTGAAGTACAGGGGGCAAGGTACGAGCAGTACTTC. This translates into CSVEVQGARYEQYF.

This clonotype has at least ten counts. This chain links TRBV15 with TRBJ2-1, with TRBD2 matching 12 bases. Per germline, CDR1 LNHNV and CDR2 YYDKDF (reference sequence). This CDR3 contains 15 residues. V gave up 5 bases and J gave up 7 bases; unmatched junction bases: 6. The CDR3 protein is CATSYRTSGINEQFF. CDR3 bases: TGTGCCACCAGCTACAGGACTAGCGGGATTAATGAGCAGTTCTTC.

The table lists this clonotype with many counts. This chain links TRBV4-3 with TRBJ2-7, with a weak D call TRBD2 (6 bases). CDR1 LGHNA and CDR2 YSLEER come from the germline V gene. CDR3 length: 13 residues. The V gene lost 0 bases and the J gene lost 7 bases, with 10 bases spanning the gap. DNA of the CDR3: TGCGCCAGCAGCCAAGATAGCGGTTTGGAGCAGTACTTC. Its protein is CASSQDSGLEQYF.

This clonotype appeared many times. The chain links TRBV7-2 to TRBJ2-7, with a weak D call TRBD2 (5 bases). The CDR3 runs 14 residues. The germline gives CDR1 SGHTA, CDR2 FQGNSA. V lost 2 bases and J lost 6, with 14 bases in between. The CDR3 DNA sequence: TGTGCCAGCAGCTTATTTGGCGGGCCCGGCGAGCAGTACTTC. It codes for CASSLFGGPGEQYF.

This chain uses TRBV7-2 with TRBJ2-7, with TRBD2 matching 14 bases. Germline V CDR1 and CDR2: SGHTA, FQGNSA. This CDR3 region has 15 residues. Losses at the gene ends were 4 bases for V and 6 bases for J; bases not matched to a gene: 5. The CDR3 region is CASSSRTSGRLEQYF. CDR3 sequence (DNA): TGTGCCAGCAGCTCGAGGACTAGCGGGAGGCTCGAGCAGTACTTC.

This clonotype was counted ten times or more. The rearrangement uses TRBV7-9 and TRBJ1-4; D ambiguous. Trimming removed 0 bases at V and 5 bases at J, with 10 bases between. The CDR3 loop spans 15 amino acids. Per germline, CDR1 SEHNR and CDR2 FQNEAQ (reference sequence). The CDR3 here is CASSLAWRTNEKLFF. In DNA, the CDR3 is TGTGCCAGCAGCTTAGCGTGGAGAACAAATGAAAAACTGTTTTTT.

This clonotype was seen ten or more times. The rearrangement uses TRBV12-3 or TRBV12-4 and TRBJ2-3; D is unresolved. The CDR3 is made up of 14 amino acids. The V and J ends lost 3 bases and 6 bases respectively, with 13 bases between them. Written as DNA, the CDR3 is TGTGCCAGCAGTTTTGGACCCGGTCAGGATACGCAGTATTTT. This encodes CASSFGPGQDTQYF.

The chain links TRBV20-1 to TRBJ1-5; the D gene is possibly TRBD1 (5 bases). Looked up from germline, CDR1 is DFQATT and CDR2 is SNEGSKA (reference sequence). V lost 3 bases to trimming and J lost 0 bases, with 9 bases between them. The CDR3 length is 14 residues. The CDR3 loop is CSASSGYSNQPQHF. Written as DNA, the CDR3 is TGCAGTGCTAGTTCAGGGTATAGCAATCAGCCCCAGCATTTT.

This chain uses TRBV12-3 or TRBV12-4 with TRBJ2-5; 11 bases line up with TRBD2. This CDR3 spans 15 amino acids. V shed 7 bases and J 4 bases; nucleotides not matched to a gene: 8. The CDR3 DNA follows: TGTGCCAGCACCCGGACTAGCGGGCATAGAGAGACCCAGTACTTC. Its protein product is CASTRTSGHRETQYF.

This chain connects TRBV11-2 to TRBJ2-7; the match to TRBD2 covers 14 bases. CDR3 length equals 15 residues. Germline CDR1 and CDR2: SGHAT and FQNNGV. Trimming at V came to 5 bases and at J to 7 bases, leaving 7 bases not matched to a gene. The CDR3: CASSATSGRAKEQYF. CDR3 in DNA: TGTGCCAGCAGCGCGACTAGCGGGAGGGCAAAAGAGCAGTACTTC.